One and the same sample provided the 16 T cell receptor beta chains below, sequenced in a study of blood T cell repertoires in COVID-19. TCRdb keeps only in-frame clones here, not all; method: immunoSEQ multiplex PCR. The sample comprises some 94,000 clones, roughly 70% of which are singletons, and 20% to 25% rests with the top ten. The sequenced material came from peripheral blood. These receptors originate from a woman in her sixties or seventies in a cohort sampled during active or convalescent COVID-19.

This chain connects TRBV3-1 (or the pseudogene TRBV3-2) to TRBJ1-4; D is possibly TRBD1 (6 bases). The germline V and J ends were trimmed by 4 bases and 0 bases, with 12 bases remaining between them. Germline CDR1 reads LGHDT; CDR2 reads YNNKEL (reference sequence). The CDR3 sequence is 16 residues long. The CDR3 here is CASSPWTDSTNEKLFF. The DNA of the CDR3 is TGTGCCAGCAGCCCCTGGACAGACTCAACTAATGAAAAACTGTTTTTT.

The chain couples TRBV2 to TRBJ2-3; D is undetermined. The CDR3 extends over 12 amino acids. V lost 6 bases and J lost 0, with 4 bases in between. Germline V gene lookup returns CDR1 SNHLY and CDR2 FYNNEI. CDR3 in amino acids: CASSHSTDTQYF. CDR3 in DNA: TGTGCCAGCAGCCATAGCACAGATACGCAGTATTTT.

V usage is TRBV29-1 and J usage is TRBJ1-1; tentatively, D is TRBD1 (5 bases). Looked up from germline, CDR1 is SQVTM and CDR2 is ANQGSEA. This CDR3 is built from 13 residues. V was shortened by 5 bases and J by 7 bases, with 17 bases between the two germline ends. This CDR3 is CSVTKTALSEAFF. The CDR3 DNA sequence: TGCAGCGTTACTAAGACAGCCCTGAGTGAAGCTTTCTTT.

A single count supports this clone. The rearrangement joins TRBV28 to TRBJ2-3; 8 nucleotides match TRBD2. CDR1 is MDHEN and CDR2 is SYDVKM in the germline V gene. V lost 5 bases to trimming and J lost 3 bases; unmatched junction nucleotides: 10. CDR3 size: 16 residues. DNA for the CDR3: TGTGCCAGCAGTGGAATAGCGGGGCAGAGGACAGATACGCAGTATTTT. As protein: CASSGIAGQRTDTQYF.

This clone was observed a single time. The V and J genes are TRBV27 and TRBJ1-6, with D possibly matching TRBD1 (5 bases). Trimming stripped 5 bases from V and 9 bases from J, with 8 bases between. The CDR3 sequence is 12 residues long. Germline V CDR1 and CDR2: MNHEY, SMNVEV (reference sequence). DNA of the CDR3: TGTGCCAGCAGTGCGGGGGTTTCACCCCTCCACTTT. Protein product: CASSAGVSPLHF.

V usage is TRBV29-1 and J usage is TRBJ2-3, with 8 bases identical to TRBD1. The CDR3 sequence is 14 residues long. Germline-derived CDR1 and CDR2 are SQVTM and ANQGSEA. Germline trimming cut 6 bases from V and 3 bases from J; bases unmatched to any gene: 8. CDR3 sequence (DNA): TGCAGCGTGGCGGGACAGGTTAGGACAGATACGCAGTATTTT. Protein: CSVAGQVRTDTQYF.

The chain uses TRBV29-1 and TRBJ2-7; possibly TRBD1 for D (5 bases). The CDR3 extends over 13 amino acids. From germline, CDR1 is SQVTM and CDR2 ANQGSEA. V was trimmed by 2 bases and J by 0 bases, leaving 8 bases between them. CDR3 amino acids: CSVESGSSYEQYF. The CDR3 nucleotides read TGCAGCGTTGAATCAGGGTCCTCCTACGAGCAGTACTTC.

The chain combines TRBV3-1 (or the pseudogene TRBV3-2) with TRBJ2-7, with D tentatively TRBD2 (7 bases). V gave up 3 bases and J gave up 2 bases, with 11 bases separating them. The CDR3 consists of 14 residues. Per the germline V gene, CDR1 is LGHDT and CDR2 is YNNKEL (reference sequence). In DNA form, the CDR3 reads TGTGCCAGCAGCCAGGGGGGGCCCCCCTACGAGCAGTACTTC. Translated, it gives CASSQGGPPYEQYF.

The genes are TRBV7-9 and TRBJ2-1; D might be TRBD1 (6 bases). There are 18 residues in the CDR3. The germline CDR1 and CDR2 sequences are SEHNR and FQNEAQ (reference sequence). Trimming took off 6 bases at V and 1 base at J, with 22 bases between the two ends. The CDR3 sequence: CASSQGFWLIGSYNEQFF. In DNA form, the CDR3 reads TGTGCCAGCAGTCAGGGGTTTTGGCTGATTGGGTCCTACAATGAGCAGTTCTTC.

The chain recombines TRBV18 with TRBJ2-2; the match to TRBD1 covers 8 bases. Germline CDR1 reads KGHSH; CDR2 reads LQKENI. The CDR3 has 15 residues. With V trimmed by 6 bases and J by 0 bases, 3 bases remained unmatched. This chain's CDR3 is CASSPGGANTGELFF. The DNA of the CDR3 is TGTGCCAGCTCCCCAGGGGGCGCGAACACCGGGGAGCTGTTTTTT.

V usage is TRBV7-8 and J usage is TRBJ1-5; TRBD1 agrees at 8 bases. After removal of 5 bases from V and 1 base from J, the junction contained 22 bases not matched to a gene. CDR3 length equals 21 residues. Per germline, CDR1 SGHVS and CDR2 FQNEAQ. CDR3: CASSPILVRTGMSVSNQPQHF. The CDR3 DNA reads as TGTGCCAGCAGCCCTATACTAGTGCGGACAGGGATGTCGGTAAGCAATCAGCCCCAGCATTTT. The full variable domain, its missing parts supplied by reference TRBV7-8 and TRBJ1-5, is GAGVSQSPRYKVAKRGQDVALRCDPISGHVSLFWYQQALGQGPEFLTYFQNEAQLDKSGLPSDRFFAERPEGSVSTLKIQRTQQEDSAVYLCASSPILVRTGMSVSNQPQHFGDGTRLSIL.

This clone came up once. The V gene is TRBV30, the J gene TRBJ1-6; no clear D gene. Germline V CDR1 and CDR2: GTSNPN, SVGIG (reference sequence). The CDR3 sequence is 13 residues long. V was shortened by 1 base and J by 8 bases, with 9 bases between the two germline ends. In DNA, the CDR3 is TGTGCCTGGAGTGGCGGCGAGCATTCACCCCTCCACTTT. Residues: CAWSGGEHSPLHF.

The rearrangement links TRBV6-5 to TRBJ2-3; 8 bases fit TRBD1. The length of the CDR3 is 15 residues. Germline loops: CDR1 MNHEY, CDR2 SVGAGI. Trimming took 6 bases from V and 2 from J; bases not matched to a gene: 7. CDR3 in amino acids: CASSLGQGPTDTQYF. CDR3 DNA sequence: TGTGCCAGCAGCCTTGGACAGGGCCCCACAGATACGCAGTATTTT.

This clone was seen a few times. The gene calls are TRBV9 and TRBJ2-7; weak D call: TRBD2 (7 bases). The CDR3 spans 14 residues. Germline V gene sequence: CDR1 SGDLS, CDR2 YYNGEE. V gave up 0 bases and J gave up 6 bases, with 13 bases separating them. Written as DNA, the CDR3 is TGTGCCAGCAGCGTAGAGGGGGGGCGGACCGAGCAGTACTTC. Amino acid sequence: CASSVEGGRTEQYF.

This chain links TRBV4-3 with TRBJ2-3; TRBD2 aligns across 9 bases. CDR1 LGHNA and CDR2 YSLEER come from the germline V gene. V was clipped by 0 bases and J by 6 bases; unmatched bases: 7. CDR3 size: 16 residues. CDR3 sequence: CASSQERLAVGDTQYF. CDR3 bases: TGCGCCAGCAGCCAAGAAAGACTAGCGGTGGGGGATACGCAGTATTTT.

The chain has TRBV28 and TRBJ1-3; possible D gene TRBD1, 6 bases. The CDR3 is 14 amino acids. Germline V gives CDR1 MDHEN, CDR2 SYDVKM. V lost 10 bases, J lost 4 bases, and 17 bases lay in between. The CDR3, as DNA: TGTGCCATCTCCTCGGGGGGCCCGGGAAACACCATATATTTT. This codes for CAISSGGPGNTIYF.